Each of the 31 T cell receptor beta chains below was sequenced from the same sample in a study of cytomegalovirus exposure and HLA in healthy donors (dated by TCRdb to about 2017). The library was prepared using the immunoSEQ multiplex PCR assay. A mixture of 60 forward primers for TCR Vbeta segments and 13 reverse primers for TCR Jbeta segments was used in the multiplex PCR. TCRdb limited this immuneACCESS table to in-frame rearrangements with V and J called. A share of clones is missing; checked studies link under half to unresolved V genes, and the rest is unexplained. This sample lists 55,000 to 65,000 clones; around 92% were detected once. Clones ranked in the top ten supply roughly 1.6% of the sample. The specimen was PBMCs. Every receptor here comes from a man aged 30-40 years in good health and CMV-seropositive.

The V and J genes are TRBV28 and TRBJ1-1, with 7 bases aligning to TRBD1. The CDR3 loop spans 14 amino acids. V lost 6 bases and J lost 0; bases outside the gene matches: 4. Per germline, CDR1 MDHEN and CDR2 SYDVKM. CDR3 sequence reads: CASRGGQMNTEAFF. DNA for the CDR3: TGTGCCAGCAGGGGGGGACAGATGAACACTGAAGCTTTCTTT.

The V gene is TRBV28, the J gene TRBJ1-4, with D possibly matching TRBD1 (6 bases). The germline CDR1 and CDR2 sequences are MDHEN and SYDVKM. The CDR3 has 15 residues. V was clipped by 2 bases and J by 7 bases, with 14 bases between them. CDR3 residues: CASSLLGGLGEKLFF. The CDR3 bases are TGTGCCAGCAGTTTACTGGGGGGGCTTGGTGAAAAACTGTTTTTT.

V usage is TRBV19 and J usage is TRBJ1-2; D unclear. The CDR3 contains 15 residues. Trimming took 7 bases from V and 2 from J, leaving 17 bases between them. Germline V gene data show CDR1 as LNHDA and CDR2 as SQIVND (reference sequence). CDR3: CASTPVWAGNYGYTF. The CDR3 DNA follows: TGTGCCAGTACCCCCGTGTGGGCGGGGAACTATGGCTACACCTTC.

The CDR3 DNA is TGTGCCAGCAGCTTCCCAGGGGGCACTAATGAAAAACTGTTTTTT. Protein product: CASSFPGGTNEKLFF. This rearrangement joins TRBV7-9 to TRBJ1-4, with TRBD1 matching 8 bases. This CDR3 is 15 amino acids long. Germline CDR1 SEHNR, CDR2 FQNEAQ (reference sequence). The V gene end was trimmed by 3 bases and the J gene end by 2 bases; junction bases not matched to a gene: 2.

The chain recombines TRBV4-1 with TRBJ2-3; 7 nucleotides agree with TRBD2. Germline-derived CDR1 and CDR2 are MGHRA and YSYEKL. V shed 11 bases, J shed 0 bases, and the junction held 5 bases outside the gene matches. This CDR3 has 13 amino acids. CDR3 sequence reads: CAARRESTDTQYF. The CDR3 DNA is TGCGCCGCCAGGCGGGAGAGCACAGATACGCAGTATTTT.

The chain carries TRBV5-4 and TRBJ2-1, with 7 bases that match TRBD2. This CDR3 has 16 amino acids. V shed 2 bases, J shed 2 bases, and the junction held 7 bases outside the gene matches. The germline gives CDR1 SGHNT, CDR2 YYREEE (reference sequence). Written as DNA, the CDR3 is TGTGCCAGCAGCTTTTACGCGGGAGCTACCTACAATGAGCAGTTCTTC. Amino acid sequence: CASSFYAGATYNEQFF.

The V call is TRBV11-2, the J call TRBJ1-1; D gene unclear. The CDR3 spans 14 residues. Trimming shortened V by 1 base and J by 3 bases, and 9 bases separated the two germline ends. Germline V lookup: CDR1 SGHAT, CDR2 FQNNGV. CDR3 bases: TGTGCCAGCAGCTTAGGTGGCGGGGACACTGAAGCTTTCTTT. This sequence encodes CASSLGGGDTEAFF.

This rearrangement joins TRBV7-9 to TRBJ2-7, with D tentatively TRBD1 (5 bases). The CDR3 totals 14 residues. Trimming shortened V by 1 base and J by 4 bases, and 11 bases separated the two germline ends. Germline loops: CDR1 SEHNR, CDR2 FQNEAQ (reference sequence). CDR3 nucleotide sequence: TGTGCCAGCAGCTTAGGGGGCTTTACTTACGAGCAGTACTTC. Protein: CASSLGGFTYEQYF.

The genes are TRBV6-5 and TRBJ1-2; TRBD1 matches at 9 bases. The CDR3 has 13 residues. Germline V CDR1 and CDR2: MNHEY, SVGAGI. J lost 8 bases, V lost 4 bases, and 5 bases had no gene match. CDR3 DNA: TGTGCCAGCAGTTTAACAGGGGGCAACGGCTACACCTTC. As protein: CASSLTGGNGYTF.

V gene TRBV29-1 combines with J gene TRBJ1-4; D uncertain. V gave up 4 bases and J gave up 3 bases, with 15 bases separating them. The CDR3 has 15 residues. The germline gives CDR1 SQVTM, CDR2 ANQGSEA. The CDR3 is CSVGFLGDSNEKLFF. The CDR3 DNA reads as TGCAGCGTTGGATTTTTAGGAGATTCTAATGAAAAACTGTTTTTT.

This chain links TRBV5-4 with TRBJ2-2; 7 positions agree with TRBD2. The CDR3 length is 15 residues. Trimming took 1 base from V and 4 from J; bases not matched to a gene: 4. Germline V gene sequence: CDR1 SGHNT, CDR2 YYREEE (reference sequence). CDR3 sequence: CASSLISGPTGELFF. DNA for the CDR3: TGTGCCAGCAGCTTGATTAGCGGGCCCACCGGGGAGCTGTTTTTT. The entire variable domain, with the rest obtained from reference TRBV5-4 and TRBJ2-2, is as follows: ETGVTQSPTHLIKTRGQQVTLRCSSQSGHNTVSWYQQALGQGPQFIFQYYREEENGRGNFPPRFSGLQFPNYSSELNVNALELDDSALYLCASSLISGPTGELFFGEGSRLTVL.

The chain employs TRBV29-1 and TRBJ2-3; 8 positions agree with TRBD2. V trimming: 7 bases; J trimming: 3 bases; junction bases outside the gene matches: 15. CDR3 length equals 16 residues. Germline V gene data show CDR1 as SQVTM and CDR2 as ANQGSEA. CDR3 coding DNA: TGCAGCGCCGGAGGGCCGACTAGCGAGTTAACAGATACGCAGTATTTT. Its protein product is CSAGGPTSELTDTQYF.

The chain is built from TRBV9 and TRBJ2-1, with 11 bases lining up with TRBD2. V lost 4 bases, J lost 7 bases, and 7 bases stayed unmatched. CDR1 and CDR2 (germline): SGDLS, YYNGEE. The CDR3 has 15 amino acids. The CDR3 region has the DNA TGTGCCAGCAGCCTGACTAGCGGGGCGGGGAATGAGCAGTTCTTC. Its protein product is CASSLTSGAGNEQFF.

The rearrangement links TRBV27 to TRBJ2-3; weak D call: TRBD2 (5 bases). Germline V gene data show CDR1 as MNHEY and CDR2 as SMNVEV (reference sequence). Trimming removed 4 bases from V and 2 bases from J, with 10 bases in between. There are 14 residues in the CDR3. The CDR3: CASSSAVSTDTQYF. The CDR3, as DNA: TGTGCCAGCAGTTCAGCGGTGTCCACAGATACGCAGTATTTT.

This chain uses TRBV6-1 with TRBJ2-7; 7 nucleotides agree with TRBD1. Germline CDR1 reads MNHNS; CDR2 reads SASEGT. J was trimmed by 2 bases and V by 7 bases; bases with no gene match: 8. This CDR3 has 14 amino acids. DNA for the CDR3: TGTGCCAGCACCCGGGACAGTGTGACCTACGAGCAGTACTTC. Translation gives CASTRDSVTYEQYF.

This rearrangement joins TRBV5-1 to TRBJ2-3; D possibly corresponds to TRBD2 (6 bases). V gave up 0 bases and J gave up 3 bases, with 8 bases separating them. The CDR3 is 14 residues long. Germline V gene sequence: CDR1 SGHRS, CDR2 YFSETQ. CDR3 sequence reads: CASSLVAGTDTQYF. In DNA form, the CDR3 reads TGCGCCAGCAGCTTGGTTGCGGGAACAGATACGCAGTATTTT.

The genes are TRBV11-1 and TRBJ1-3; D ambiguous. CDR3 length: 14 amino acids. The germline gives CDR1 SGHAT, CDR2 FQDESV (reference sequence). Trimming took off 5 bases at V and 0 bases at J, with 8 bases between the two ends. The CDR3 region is CASSAEDSGNTIYF. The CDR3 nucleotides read TGTGCCAGCAGCGCAGAGGACTCTGGAAACACCATATATTTT.

The CDR3: CASSLSQLANNEQFF. In DNA, the CDR3 is TGTGCCAGCAGTTTATCGCAACTAGCGAACAATGAGCAGTTCTTC. The chain uses TRBV27 and TRBJ2-1; the match to TRBD2 covers 7 bases. Germline assignment: CDR1 MNHEY and CDR2 SMNVEV (reference sequence). Unmatched junction bases numbered 4, after V lost 0 bases and J lost 5 bases. The CDR3 is 15 amino acids.

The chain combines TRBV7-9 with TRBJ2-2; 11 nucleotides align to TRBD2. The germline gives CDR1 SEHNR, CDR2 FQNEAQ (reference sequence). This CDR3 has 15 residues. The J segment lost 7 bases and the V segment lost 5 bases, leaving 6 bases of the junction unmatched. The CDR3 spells CASSPLAGAGGELFF. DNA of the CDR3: TGTGCCAGCAGCCCACTAGCGGGAGCGGGCGGGGAGCTGTTTTTT.

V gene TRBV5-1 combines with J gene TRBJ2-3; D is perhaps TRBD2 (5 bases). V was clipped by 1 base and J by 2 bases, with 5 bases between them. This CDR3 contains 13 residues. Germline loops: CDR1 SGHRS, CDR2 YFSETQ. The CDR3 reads CASSLRDTDTQYF. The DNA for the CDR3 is TGCGCCAGCAGCTTGCGGGACACAGATACGCAGTATTTT.

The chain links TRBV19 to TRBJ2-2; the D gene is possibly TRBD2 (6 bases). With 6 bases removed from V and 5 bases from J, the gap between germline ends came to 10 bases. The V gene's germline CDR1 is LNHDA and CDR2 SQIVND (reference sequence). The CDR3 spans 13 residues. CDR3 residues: CASRRGGTGELFF. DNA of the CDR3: TGTGCCAGTAGGCGTGGGGGGACCGGGGAGCTGTTTTTT.

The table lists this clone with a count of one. In DNA form, the CDR3 reads TGTGCCAGCAGCTCCCGGACAGTAATGAACACTGAAGCTTTCTTT. This sequence encodes CASSSRTVMNTEAFF. This chain connects TRBV5-5 to TRBJ1-1, with TRBD1 as a possible D gene (6 bases). V lost 3 bases, J lost 0 bases, and 12 bases lay in between. CDR3 length: 15 residues. Germline V gives CDR1 SGHKS, CDR2 YYEKEE (reference sequence).

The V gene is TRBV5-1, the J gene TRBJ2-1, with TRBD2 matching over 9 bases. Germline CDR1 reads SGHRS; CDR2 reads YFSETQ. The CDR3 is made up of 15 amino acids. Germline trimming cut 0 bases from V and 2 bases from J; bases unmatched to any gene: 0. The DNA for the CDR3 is TGCGCCAGCAGCTTGGGACTAGCGGCCTACAATGAGCAGTTCTTC. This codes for CASSLGLAAYNEQFF.

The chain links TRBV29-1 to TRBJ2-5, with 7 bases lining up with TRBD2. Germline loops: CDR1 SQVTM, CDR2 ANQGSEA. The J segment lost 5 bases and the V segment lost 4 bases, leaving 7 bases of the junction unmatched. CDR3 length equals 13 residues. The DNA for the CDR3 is TGCAGCGTTGTCGGGGGGAGGTGGGAGACCCAGTACTTC. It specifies CSVVGGRWETQYF.

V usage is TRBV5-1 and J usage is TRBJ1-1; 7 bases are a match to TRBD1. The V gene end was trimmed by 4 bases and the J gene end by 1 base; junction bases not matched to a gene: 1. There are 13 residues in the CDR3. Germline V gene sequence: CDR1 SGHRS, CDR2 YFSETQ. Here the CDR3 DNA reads TGCGCCAGCAGCCGGGACAGGAACACTGAAGCTTTCTTT. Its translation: CASSRDRNTEAFF.

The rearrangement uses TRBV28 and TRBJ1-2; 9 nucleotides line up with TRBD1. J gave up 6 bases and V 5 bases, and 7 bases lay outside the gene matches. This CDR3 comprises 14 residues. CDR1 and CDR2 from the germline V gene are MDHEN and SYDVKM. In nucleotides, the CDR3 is TGTGCCAGCAGTCCACCGGGACAGGGAAATGGCTACACCTTC. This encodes CASSPPGQGNGYTF.

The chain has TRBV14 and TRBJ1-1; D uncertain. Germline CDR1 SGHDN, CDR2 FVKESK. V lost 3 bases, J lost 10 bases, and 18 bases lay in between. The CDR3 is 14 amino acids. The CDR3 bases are TGTGCCAGCAGCCATCTCCCCAGGACTTCGGTAGCTTTCTTT. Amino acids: CASSHLPRTSVAFF.

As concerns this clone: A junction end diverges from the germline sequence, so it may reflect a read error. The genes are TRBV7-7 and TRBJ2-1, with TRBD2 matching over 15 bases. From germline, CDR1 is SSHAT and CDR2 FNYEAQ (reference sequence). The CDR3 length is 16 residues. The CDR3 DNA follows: TGTGCTAGCAGCTTAGGACTAGCGGGAGGGAACAATGAGCAGTTCTTC. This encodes CASSLGLAGGNNEQFF. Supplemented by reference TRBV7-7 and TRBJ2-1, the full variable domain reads GAGVSQSPRYKVTKRGQDVTLRCDPISSHATLYWYQQALGQGPEFLTYFNYEAQPDKSGLPSDRFSAERPEGSISTLTIQRTEQRDSAMYRCASSLGLAGGNNEQFFGPGTRLTVL.

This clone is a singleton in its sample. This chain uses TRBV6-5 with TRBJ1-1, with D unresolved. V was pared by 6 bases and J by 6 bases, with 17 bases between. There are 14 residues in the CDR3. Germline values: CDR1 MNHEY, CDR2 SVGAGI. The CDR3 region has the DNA TGTGCCAGCAGCCTCACCATTCCGGAGGCTGAAGCTTTCTTT. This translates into CASSLTIPEAEAFF.

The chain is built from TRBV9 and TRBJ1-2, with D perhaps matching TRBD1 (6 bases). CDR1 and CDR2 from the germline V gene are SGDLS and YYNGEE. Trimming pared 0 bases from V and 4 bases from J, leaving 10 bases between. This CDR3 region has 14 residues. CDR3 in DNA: TGTGCCAGCAGCGTAGGGACAGCCGCCTATGGCTACACCTTC. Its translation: CASSVGTAAYGYTF.

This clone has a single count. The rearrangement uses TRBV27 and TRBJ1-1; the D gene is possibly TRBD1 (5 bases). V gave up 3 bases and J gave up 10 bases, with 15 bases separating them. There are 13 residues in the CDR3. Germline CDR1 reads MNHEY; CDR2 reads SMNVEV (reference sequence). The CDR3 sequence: CASSFGQGVGAFF. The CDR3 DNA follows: TGTGCCAGCAGTTTCGGGCAGGGCGTCGGAGCTTTCTTT.